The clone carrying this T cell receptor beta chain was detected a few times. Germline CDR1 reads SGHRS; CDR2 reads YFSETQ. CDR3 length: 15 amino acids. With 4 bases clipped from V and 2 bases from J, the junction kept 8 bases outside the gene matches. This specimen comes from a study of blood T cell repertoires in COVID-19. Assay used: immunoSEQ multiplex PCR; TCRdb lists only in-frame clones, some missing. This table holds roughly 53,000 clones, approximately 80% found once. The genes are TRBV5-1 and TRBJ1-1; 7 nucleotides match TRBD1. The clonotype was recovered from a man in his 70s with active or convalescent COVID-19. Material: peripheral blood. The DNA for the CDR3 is TGCGCCAGCAGCGCGGGGACAGTGGGCAACACTGAAGCTTTCTTT. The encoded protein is CASSAGTVGNTEAFF.